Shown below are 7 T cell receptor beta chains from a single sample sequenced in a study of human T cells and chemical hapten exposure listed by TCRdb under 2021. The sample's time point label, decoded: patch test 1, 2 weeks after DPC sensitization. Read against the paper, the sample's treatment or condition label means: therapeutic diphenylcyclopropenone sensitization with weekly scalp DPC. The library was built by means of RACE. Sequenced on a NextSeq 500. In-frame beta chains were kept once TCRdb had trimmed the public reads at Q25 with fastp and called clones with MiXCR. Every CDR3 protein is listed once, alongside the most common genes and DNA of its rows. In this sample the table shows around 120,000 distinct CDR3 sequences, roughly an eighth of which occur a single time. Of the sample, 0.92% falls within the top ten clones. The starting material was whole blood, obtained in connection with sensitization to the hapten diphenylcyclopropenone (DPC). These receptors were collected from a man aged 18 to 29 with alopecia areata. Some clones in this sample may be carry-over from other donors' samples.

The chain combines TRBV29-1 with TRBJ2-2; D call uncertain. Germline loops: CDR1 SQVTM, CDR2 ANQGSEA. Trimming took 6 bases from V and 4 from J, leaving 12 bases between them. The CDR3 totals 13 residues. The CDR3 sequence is CSVPKGGTGELFF. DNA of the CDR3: TGCAGCGTCCCAAAGGGTGGCACCGGGGAGCTGTTTTTT.

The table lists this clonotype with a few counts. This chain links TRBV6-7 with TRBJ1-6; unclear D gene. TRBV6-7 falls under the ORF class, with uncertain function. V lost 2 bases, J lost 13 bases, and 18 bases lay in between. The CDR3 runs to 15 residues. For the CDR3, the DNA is TGTGCCAGCAGTTACGCCGTTGGGCGCGGTCCCCCCCTCCACTTT. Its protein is CASSYAVGRGPPLHF.

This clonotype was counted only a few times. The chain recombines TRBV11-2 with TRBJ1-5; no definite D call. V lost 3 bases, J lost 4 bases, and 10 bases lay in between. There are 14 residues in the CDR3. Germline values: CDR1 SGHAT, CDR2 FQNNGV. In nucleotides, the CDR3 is TGTGCCAGCAGCTTTTTAGGTGTTAATCAGCCCCAGCATTTT. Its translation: CASSFLGVNQPQHF.

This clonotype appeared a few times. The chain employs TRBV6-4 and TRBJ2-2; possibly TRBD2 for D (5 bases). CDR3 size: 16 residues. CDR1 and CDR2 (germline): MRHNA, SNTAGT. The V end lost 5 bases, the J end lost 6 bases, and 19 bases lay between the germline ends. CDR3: CASSRGSVLKPGELFF. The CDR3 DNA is TGTGCCAGCAGTCGGGGAAGTGTGTTGAAACCCGGGGAGCTGTTTTTT.

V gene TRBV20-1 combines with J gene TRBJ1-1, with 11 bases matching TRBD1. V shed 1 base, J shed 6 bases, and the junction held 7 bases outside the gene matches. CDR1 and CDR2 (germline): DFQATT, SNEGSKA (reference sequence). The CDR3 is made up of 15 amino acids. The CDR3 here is CSARVGDRGMAEAFF. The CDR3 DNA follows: TGCAGTGCTAGAGTGGGGGACAGGGGGATGGCTGAAGCTTTCTTT.

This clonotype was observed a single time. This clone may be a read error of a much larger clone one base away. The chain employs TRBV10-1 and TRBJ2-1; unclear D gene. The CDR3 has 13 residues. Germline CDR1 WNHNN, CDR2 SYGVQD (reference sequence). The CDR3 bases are TGCGCCAGCAGTGAGTCAGGTTCCGATGAGCAGATCTTC. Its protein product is CASSESGSDEQIF.

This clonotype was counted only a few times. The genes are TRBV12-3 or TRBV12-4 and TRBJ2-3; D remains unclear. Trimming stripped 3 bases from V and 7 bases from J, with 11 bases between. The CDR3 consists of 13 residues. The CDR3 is CASSFGSQNTQYF. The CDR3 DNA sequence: TGTGCCAGCAGTTTTGGCTCACAGAATACGCAGTATTTT.